Sequencing of this T cell receptor (beta chain) was carried out in a study of cytomegalovirus exposure and HLA in healthy donors. Method: immunoSEQ multiplex PCR; TCRdb's copy keeps in-frame clones and lacks some. This sample yields tens of thousands of clones, of which roughly 90% are seen a single time; roughly 1.2% belongs to the top ten. The sequencing sample was made of PBMCs. This TCR came from a woman aged 18-29 years in good health and CMV-seronegative.

The CDR3 region is CASSSTGNTEAFF. CDR3 coding DNA: TGTGCCAGCAGCTCGACAGGGAACACTGAAGCTTTCTTT. This chain uses TRBV7-2 with TRBJ1-1; maybe TRBD1 (6 bases). Germline values: CDR1 SGHTA, CDR2 FQGNSA. Trimming cost V 4 bases and J 1 base, with 7 bases left between them. CDR3 length equals 13 residues.